This T cell receptor beta chain emerged from a study of blood T cells in healthy people across ages. Germline-derived CDR1 and CDR2 are DFQATT and SNEGSKA (reference sequence). Trimming took 6 bases from V and 11 from J; bases not matched to a gene: 18. CDR3 length: 16 amino acids. A second about 7 to 11 cycle PCR used barcoded and J-beta primers. TCRdb re-derived calls from the 5' RACE reads in MiXCR, one entry per CDR3 protein. The data show about 400,000 distinct CDR3 sequences, about 55% seen once. Study findings and constraints: Long-lived donors exceeded aged donors in naive CD4+ cells and diversity. Expanded clonotype changes were possibly confounded by unknown donor CMV status.

The sample holds a few counts of this clonotype. Its antigen is unknown. The V gene is TRBV20-1, the J gene TRBJ2-5; TRBD2 aligns across 13 bases. This clonotype was obtained from a man aged 55 to 70 in good health. The sequencing sample was made of blood. The CDR3 is CSASPGLAGTKGEQYF. CDR3 DNA: TGCAGTGCCTCACCGGGACTAGCGGGAACGAAAGGGGAGCAGTACTTC.